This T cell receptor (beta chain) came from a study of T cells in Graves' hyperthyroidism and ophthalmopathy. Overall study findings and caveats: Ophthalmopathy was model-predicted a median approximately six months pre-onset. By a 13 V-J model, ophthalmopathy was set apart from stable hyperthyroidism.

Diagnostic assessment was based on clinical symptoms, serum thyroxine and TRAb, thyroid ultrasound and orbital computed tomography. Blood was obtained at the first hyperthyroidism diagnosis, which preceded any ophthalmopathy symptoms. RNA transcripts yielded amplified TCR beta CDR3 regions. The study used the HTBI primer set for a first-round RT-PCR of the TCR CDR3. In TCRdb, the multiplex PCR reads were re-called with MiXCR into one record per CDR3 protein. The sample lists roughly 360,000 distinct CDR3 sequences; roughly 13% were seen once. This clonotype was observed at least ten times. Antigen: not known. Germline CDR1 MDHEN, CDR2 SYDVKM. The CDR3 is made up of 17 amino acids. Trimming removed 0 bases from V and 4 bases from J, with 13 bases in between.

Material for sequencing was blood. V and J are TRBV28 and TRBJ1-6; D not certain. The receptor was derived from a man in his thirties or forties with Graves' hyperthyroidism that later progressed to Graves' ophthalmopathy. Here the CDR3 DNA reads TGTGCCAGCAGTTTATGGTCAGACTTATCTTATAATTCACCCCTCCACTTT. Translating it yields CASSLWSDLSYNSPLHF.